This TCR beta chain emerged from a study of blood T cell repertoires in COVID-19. Authors' methods: Estimated nucleated cell counts came from reference gene primer amplification. TCRdb keeps only in-frame clones here, not all; method: immunoSEQ multiplex PCR. V, J and clone size derive from that table, while D and trimming were established from the DNA sequence. The table records 150,000 to 200,000 clones, less than 90% of them present only once. Recovered participants had two consecutive negative NP/OP PCR tests, healthcare professional clearance, or symptom resolution. This CDR3 is built from 13 residues. Looked up from germline, CDR1 is SQVTM and CDR2 is ANQGSEA. The junction had 6 bases not matched to a gene; V was cut back by 5 bases and J by 6 bases.

Sequenced: PBMCs or T cells enriched from blood (not recorded which). The clonotype was recovered from a woman aged 50 to 60 who had recovered from COVID-19. The genes are TRBV29-1 and TRBJ1-5; TRBD1 aligns across 8 bases. CDR3 nucleotide sequence: TGCAGCGTTTCTCAGGGGGCAGGTCAGCCCCAGCATTTT. It specifies CSVSQGAGQPQHF.